There are many counts of the clone carrying this T cell receptor (beta chain). The CDR3 covers 13 residues. Trimming stripped 6 bases from V and 0 bases from J, with 8 bases between. Germline V gene data show CDR1 as MNHNS and CDR2 as SASEGT. The data stem from a study of early T cells in non-severe SARS-CoV-2 infection. Looking at the study overall: It was bulk RNA from unsorted whole blood that was sequenced, and the chains were unpaired.

The TCR library protocol attached unique molecular identifiers to the individual cDNA molecules. TCRdb redid the calling of the 5' RACE reads with MiXCR, one entry per CDR3 protein. The repertoire holds fewer than 85,000 distinct CDR3 sequences, with roughly 15% as singletons. The TCR comes from an adult who was a healthcare worker with PCR-confirmed SARS-CoV-2 infection or an uninfected control (not recorded which). The chain couples TRBV6-1 to TRBJ1-1, with D hard to call. Sequenced sample: whole blood. CDR3 nucleotides: TGTGCCAGCAGCGTAGACCTGAACACTGAAGCTTTCTTT. It specifies CASSVDLNTEAFF.